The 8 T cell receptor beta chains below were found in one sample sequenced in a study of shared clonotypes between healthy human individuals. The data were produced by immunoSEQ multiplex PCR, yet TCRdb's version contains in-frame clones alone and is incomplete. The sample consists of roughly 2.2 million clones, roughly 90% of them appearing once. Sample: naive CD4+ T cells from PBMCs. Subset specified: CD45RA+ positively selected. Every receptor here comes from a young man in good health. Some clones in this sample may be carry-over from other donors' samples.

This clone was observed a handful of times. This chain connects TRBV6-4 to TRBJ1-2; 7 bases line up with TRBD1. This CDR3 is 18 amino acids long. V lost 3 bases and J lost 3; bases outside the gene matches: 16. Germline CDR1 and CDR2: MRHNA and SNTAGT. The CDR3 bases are TGTGCCAGCAGTGATCCTCGGCCCCCCGACAGGGCCTACTATGGCTACACCTTC. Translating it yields CASSDPRPPDRAYYGYTF.

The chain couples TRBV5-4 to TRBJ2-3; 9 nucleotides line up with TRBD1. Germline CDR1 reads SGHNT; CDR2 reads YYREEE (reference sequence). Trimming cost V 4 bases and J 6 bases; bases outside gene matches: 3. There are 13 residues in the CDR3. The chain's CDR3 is CASSRDREDTQYF. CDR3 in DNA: TGTGCCAGCAGCAGGGACAGGGAGGATACGCAGTATTTT. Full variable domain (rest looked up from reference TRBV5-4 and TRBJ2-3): ETGVTQSPTHLIKTRGQQVTLRCSSQSGHNTVSWYQQALGQGPQFIFQYYREEENGRGNFPPRFSGLQFPNYSSELNVNALELDDSALYLCASSRDREDTQYFGPGTRLTVL.

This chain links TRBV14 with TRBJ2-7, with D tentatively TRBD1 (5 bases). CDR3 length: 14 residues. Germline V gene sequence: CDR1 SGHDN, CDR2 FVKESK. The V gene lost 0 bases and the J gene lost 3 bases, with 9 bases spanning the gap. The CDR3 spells CASSQDSTGYEQYF. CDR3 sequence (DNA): TGTGCCAGCAGCCAAGATTCCACAGGCTACGAGCAGTACTTC.

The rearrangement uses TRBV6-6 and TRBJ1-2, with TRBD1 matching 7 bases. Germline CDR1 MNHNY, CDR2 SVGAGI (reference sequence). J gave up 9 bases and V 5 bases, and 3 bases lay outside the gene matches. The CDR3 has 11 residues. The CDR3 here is CASSPGGSYTF. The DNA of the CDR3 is TGTGCCAGCAGTCCAGGGGGTAGCTACACCTTC.

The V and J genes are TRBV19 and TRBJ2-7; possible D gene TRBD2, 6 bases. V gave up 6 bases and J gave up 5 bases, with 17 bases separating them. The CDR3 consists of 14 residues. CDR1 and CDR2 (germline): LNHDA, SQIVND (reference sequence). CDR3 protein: CASRDYHGIDEQYF. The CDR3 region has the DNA TGTGCCAGTAGGGACTACCACGGGATCGACGAGCAGTACTTC.

The CDR3 DNA follows: TGTGCCAGCTCGGGACAGGGGCCAAACCTGAACACTGAAGCTTTCTTT. It codes for CASSGQGPNLNTEAFF. The chain is built from TRBV18 and TRBJ1-1; 10 positions match TRBD1. The CDR3 is 16 amino acids. Germline lookup yields CDR1 KGHSH and CDR2 LQKENI. With 6 bases clipped from V and 0 bases from J, the junction kept 7 bases outside the gene matches. Filled out from reference TRBV18 and TRBJ1-1, the complete variable domain reads NAGVMQNPRHLVRRRGQEARLRCSPMKGHSHVYWYRQLPEEGLKFMVYLQKENIIDESGMPKERFSAEFPKEGPSILRIQQVVRGDSAAYFCASSGQGPNLNTEAFFGQGTRLTVV.

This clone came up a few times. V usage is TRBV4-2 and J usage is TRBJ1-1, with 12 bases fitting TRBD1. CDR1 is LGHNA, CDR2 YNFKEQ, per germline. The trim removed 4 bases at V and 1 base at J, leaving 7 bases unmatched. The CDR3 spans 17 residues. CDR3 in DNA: TGTGCCAGCAGCCCCGGAGGGGACAGGGGGCAGAACACTGAAGCTTTCTTT. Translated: CASSPGGDRGQNTEAFF.

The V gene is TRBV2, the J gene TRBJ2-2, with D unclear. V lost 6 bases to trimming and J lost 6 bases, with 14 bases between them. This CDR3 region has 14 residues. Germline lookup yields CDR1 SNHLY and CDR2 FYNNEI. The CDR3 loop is CASSSVFSAGELFF. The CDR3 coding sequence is TGTGCCAGCAGCTCGGTCTTTTCTGCCGGGGAGCTGTTTTTT.